The 3 T cell receptor beta chains below were found in one sample sequenced in a study of blood T cell repertoires in COVID-19. Libraries were prepared by immunoSEQ multiplex PCR; TCRdb keeps only in-frame clonotypes and omits some of them. Counted here are approximately 74,000 clones, roughly 90% occurring once; the ten biggest clones make up approximately 7.4%. Sequenced: peripheral blood. Receptor source: a man aged 65 to 85 with acute or convalescent COVID-19.

The chain joins TRBV2 to TRBJ2-7, with D possibly being TRBD2 (7 bases). CDR3 size: 14 residues. Germline assignment: CDR1 SNHLY and CDR2 FYNNEI. Trimming took off 0 bases at V and 6 bases at J, with 12 bases between the two ends. CDR3 DNA: TGTGCCAGCAGTGAAGCGGGGGGGCGAGGCGAGCAGTACTTC. The encoded protein is CASSEAGGRGEQYF.

The rearrangement links TRBV19 to TRBJ1-1, with 10 bases that match TRBD1. Looked up from germline, CDR1 is LNHDA and CDR2 is SQIVND (reference sequence). CDR3 size: 11 residues. V lost 6 bases and J lost 12; bases outside the gene matches: 4. CDR3 sequence: CASRDRGKTFF. The CDR3 DNA sequence: TGTGCCAGTAGGGACAGGGGGAAAACTTTCTTT.

The genes are TRBV5-1 and TRBJ1-1, with D unresolved. Between the trimmed V and J ends, which lost 0 bases and 1 base, there was a span of 13 bases. The CDR3 has 16 residues. Germline loops: CDR1 SGHRS, CDR2 YFSETQ. The CDR3 DNA follows: TGCGCCAGCAGCTTGGGAGTCATTCAGGCGAACACTGAAGCTTTCTTT. This translates into CASSLGVIQANTEAFF.